This TCR beta chain was documented in a study of T cells in Graves' hyperthyroidism and ophthalmopathy. Germline assignment: CDR1 LNHNV and CDR2 YYDKDF (reference sequence). V lost 2 bases to trimming and J lost 8 bases; unmatched junction nucleotides: 8. The CDR3 contains 17 residues. The CDR3 regions of TCR beta were amplified from RNA transcripts. With the HTBI primer set, the TCR CDR3 went through a first round of RT-PCR. TCRdb re-called the multiplex PCR reads with MiXCR, one entry per CDR3 protein. Of 400,000 or so distinct CDR3 sequences in the sample, roughly an eighth were seen once. Exclusion of a patient resulted from uncontrolled infection, other autoimmune disease, pregnancy or lactation. In making diagnoses, clinical symptoms, serum thyroxine and TRAb, thyroid ultrasound and orbital computed tomography were all used. PBMCs came from around 9.7 ml fresh peripheral blood. This clonotype turned up a few times.

The clonotype was recovered from a man between 45 and 60 years old with Graves' ophthalmopathy. The specimen sequenced was blood. The genes are TRBV15 and TRBJ2-4; 14 bases match TRBD2. CDR3 loop: CATSRIGTSGSRYIQYF. CDR3 nucleotides: TGTGCCACCAGCAGAATAGGGACTAGCGGGAGTAGGTACATTCAGTACTTC.